The next 29 T cell receptor beta chains were all read from a single sample in a study of blood T cell repertoires in COVID-19. The assay was immunoSEQ multiplex PCR, and TCRdb's table has in-frame clones only and misses some. The sample carries over 250,000 clones, 75% to 90% recorded once. Input material: peripheral blood. These receptors originate from a woman aged 40 to 49 who had recovered from COVID-19.

The chain has TRBV7-8 and TRBJ1-2; TRBD1 is a possible D gene (6 bases). The CDR3 has 15 residues. The V end lost 4 bases, the J end lost 6 bases, and 18 bases lay between the germline ends. Germline-derived CDR1 and CDR2 are SGHVS and FQNEAQ. The CDR3 is CASSSTQGIGNGYTF. The DNA for the CDR3 is TGTGCCAGCAGCTCGACTCAGGGGATCGGAAATGGCTACACCTTC.

V gene TRBV15 combines with J gene TRBJ2-3; weak D call: TRBD1 (9 bases). V lost 5 bases and J 4 bases, leaving 16 bases between the germline ends. Per the germline V gene, CDR1 is LNHNV and CDR2 is YYDKDF (reference sequence). The CDR3 runs to 15 residues. For the CDR3, the DNA is TGTGCCACCAGCTACAGGGGGCGGGGGGCAGATACGCAGTATTTT. It encodes CATSYRGRGADTQYF. Variable domain in full (rest from reference TRBV15 and TRBJ2-3): DAMVIQNPRYQVTQFGKPVTLSCSQTLNHNVMYWYQQKSSQAPKLLFHYYDKDFNNEADTPDNFQSRRPNTSFCFLDIRSPGLGDTAMYLCATSYRGRGADTQYFGPGTRLTVL.

This chain joins TRBV5-3 and TRBJ1-2; 7 bases map to TRBD1. Being an ORF, TRBV5-3 has a function that is uncertain. The CDR3 covers 14 residues. Germline trimming cut 2 bases from V and 3 bases from J; bases unmatched to any gene: 4. Here the CDR3 reads CARSFDREHYGYTF. In DNA form, the CDR3 reads TGTGCCAGAAGCTTCGACAGGGAACACTATGGCTACACCTTC.

The chain couples TRBV5-1 to TRBJ2-5, with a weak D call TRBD2 (6 bases). CDR1 is SGHRS, CDR2 YFSETQ, per germline. This CDR3 comprises 13 residues. V lost 5 bases, J lost 5 bases, and 13 bases lay in between. The CDR3 DNA follows: TGCGCCAGCAGGGGGTCAGGGAGGGAGACCCAGTACTTC. This translates into CASRGSGRETQYF. The full variable domain, completed using reference TRBV5-1 and TRBJ2-5, is KAGVTQTPRYLIKTRGQQVTLSCSPISGHRSVSWYQQTPGQGLQFLFEYFSETQRNKGNFPGRFSGRQFSNSRSEMNVSTLELGDSALYLCASRGSGRETQYFGPGTRLLVL.

The chain combines TRBV5-4 with TRBJ1-4; TRBD1 matches 8 bases. The germline CDR1 and CDR2 sequences are SGHNT and YYREEE (reference sequence). CDR3 size: 13 residues. Trimming at V came to 5 bases and at J to 8 bases, leaving 5 bases not matched to a gene. The CDR3 DNA reads TGTGCCAGCAGGACAGGGGTGGAAGAAAAACTGTTTTTT. Translation gives CASRTGVEEKLFF.

This clone was recorded once. The rearrangement uses TRBV12-3 or TRBV12-4 and TRBJ1-2; perhaps TRBD1 as D (5 bases). Deletions cut 6 bases from V and 10 bases from J, with 15 bases between. CDR3 length: 12 amino acids. Here the CDR3 reads CASSLGLGTYTF. As DNA, the CDR3 is TGTGCCAGCAGCCTGGGACTGGGCACCTACACCTTC.

This chain connects TRBV7-6 to TRBJ2-2; D might be TRBD2 (7 bases). Germline V CDR1 and CDR2: SGHVS, FNYEAQ. The CDR3 has 15 residues. The V end lost 4 bases, the J end lost 6 bases, and 15 bases lay between the germline ends. CDR3 DNA: TGTGCCAGCAGCTCGTGGCGGGGGCGAGCCGGGGAGCTGTTTTTT. Translating gives CASSSWRGRAGELFF.

The chain has TRBV27 and TRBJ1-1, with D possibly matching TRBD1 (6 bases). This CDR3 is 14 amino acids long. CDR1 MNHEY and CDR2 SMNVEV come from the germline V gene (reference sequence). V lost 6 bases and J 3 bases, leaving 14 bases between the germline ends. In nucleotides, the CDR3 is TGTGCCAGCAGCTTGGACAGCCCACACACTGAAGCTTTCTTT. It encodes CASSLDSPHTEAFF.

This chain links TRBV2 with TRBJ1-1; TRBD1 agrees at 10 bases. Germline-derived CDR1 and CDR2 are SNHLY and FYNNEI. The junction had 7 bases not matched to a gene; V was cut back by 6 bases and J by 0 bases. CDR3 length equals 16 residues. CDR3 nucleotides: TGTGCCAGCAGGAGGGGGACAGGGGCTATGAACACTGAAGCTTTCTTT. This codes for CASRRGTGAMNTEAFF. The full variable domain, rest sourced from reference TRBV2 and TRBJ1-1, is EPEVTQTPSHQVTQMGQEVILRCVPISNHLYFYWYRQILGQKVEFLVSFYNNEISEKSEIFDDQFSVERPDGSNFTLKIRSTKLEDSAMYFCASRRGTGAMNTEAFFGQGTRLTVV.

For this clone: At one end the junction does not follow the germline gene, possibly because of a read error. The chain joins TRBV13 to TRBJ1-1, with D uncertain. CDR3 length equals 16 residues. Germline V CDR1 and CDR2: PRHDT, FYEKMQ (reference sequence). The CDR3, as DNA: TGTGCCAGCAGCCCACGACATTCTCCTCCTTACACTCAAGCTTTCTTT. Protein sequence: CASSPRHSPPYTQAFF.

This clone was counted a few times. The DNA of the CDR3 is TGTGCCAGCAGCGTAGGGACTAGCGGGGGCTGGGGGGATGAGCAGTTCTTC. It specifies CASSVGTSGGWGDEQFF. The V call is TRBV9, the J call TRBJ2-1; TRBD2 agrees at 13 bases. Trimming took 0 bases from V and 8 from J; bases not matched to a gene: 8. The length of the CDR3 is 17 residues. CDR1 and CDR2 from the germline V gene are SGDLS and YYNGEE.

V gene TRBV5-1 combines with J gene TRBJ1-5; TRBD1 agrees at 8 bases. V gave up 4 bases and J gave up 7 bases; unmatched junction bases: 10. Per the germline V gene, CDR1 is SGHRS and CDR2 is YFSETQ. The CDR3 has 15 amino acids. The CDR3 sequence is CASSRAGGADQPQHF. In nucleotides, the CDR3 is TGCGCCAGCAGCAGGGCAGGGGGCGCAGACCAGCCCCAGCATTTT.

The chain combines TRBV5-1 with TRBJ1-1; D gene uncertain. Germline V gene data show CDR1 as SGHRS and CDR2 as YFSETQ. The CDR3 runs to 15 residues. V lost 0 bases and J lost 0, with 9 bases in between. The CDR3, as DNA: TGCGCCAGCAGCTTGGATGCGGGGTTGAACACTGAAGCTTTCTTT. Protein sequence: CASSLDAGLNTEAFF.

The chain uses TRBV7-6 and TRBJ1-1; D is perhaps TRBD1 (6 bases). Between the trimmed V and J ends, which lost 5 bases and 8 bases, there was a span of 9 bases. Looked up from germline, CDR1 is SGHVS and CDR2 is FNYEAQ. This CDR3 region has 11 residues. The CDR3 coding sequence is TGTGCCAGCAGCCATGGGACAGAAGCTTTCTTT. Translation: CASSHGTEAFF.

The gene calls are TRBV19 and TRBJ2-5; D is possibly TRBD2 (6 bases). Trimming pared 8 bases from V and 1 base from J, leaving 17 bases between. Germline V gene data show CDR1 as LNHDA and CDR2 as SQIVND (reference sequence). There are 15 residues in the CDR3. The CDR3 nucleotides read TGTGCCAGTGGTTGGGGGGAGGACGCCCAAGAGACCCAGTACTTC. This translates into CASGWGEDAQETQYF.

The chain employs TRBV7-2 and TRBJ1-5; no reliable D call. This CDR3 region has 13 residues. From germline, CDR1 is SGHTA and CDR2 FQGNSA. With 1 base removed from V and 7 bases from J, the gap between germline ends came to 8 bases. In DNA form, the CDR3 reads TGTGCCAGCAGCTTAGATTCCGGGCAGCCCCAGCATTTT. Its protein is CASSLDSGQPQHF.

The rearrangement links TRBV9 to TRBJ2-3; 7 bases align to TRBD2. Germline V CDR1 and CDR2: SGDLS, YYNGEE. V lost 0 bases and J lost 3; bases outside the gene matches: 7. The CDR3 sequence is 16 residues long. CDR3: CASSVGLRGGTDTQYF. The CDR3 region has the DNA TGTGCCAGCAGCGTAGGTCTACGGGGAGGGACAGATACGCAGTATTTT.

This chain uses TRBV9 with TRBJ2-2; 9 bases line up with TRBD2. CDR3 length equals 16 residues. Trimming took 7 bases from V and 1 from J; bases not matched to a gene: 8. Germline V gene sequence: CDR1 SGDLS, CDR2 YYNGEE. The chain's CDR3 is CASSPLAGLNTGELFF. Here the CDR3 DNA reads TGTGCCAGCTCCCCGCTAGCGGGGTTGAACACCGGGGAGCTGTTTTTT.

The chain combines TRBV29-1 with TRBJ2-5, with 9 bases identical to TRBD1. V shed 0 bases and J 9 bases; nucleotides not matched to a gene: 11. Germline V gene data show CDR1 as SQVTM and CDR2 as ANQGSEA. The CDR3 runs to 15 residues. The CDR3 here is CSVEDRRTGVRAQYF. The DNA for the CDR3 is TGCAGCGTTGAAGATCGGAGGACAGGGGTACGGGCCCAGTACTTC.

About this clone: A junction end diverges from the germline sequence, so it may reflect a read error. The chain has TRBV12-5 and TRBJ2-1; TRBD2 matches 8 bases. This CDR3 has 15 residues. Germline CDR1 LGHNT, CDR2 FRNRAP. The CDR3 coding sequence is TGTGCTAGTGGTTCAACTAGCGGATTTTACAATGAGCTGTTCTTC. Its protein product is CASGSTSGFYNELFF.

The rearrangement joins TRBV6-5 to TRBJ2-5, with D tentatively TRBD2 (5 bases). CDR3 length: 15 residues. The germline V gene encodes CDR1 MNHEY and CDR2 SVGAGI. V gave up 2 bases and J gave up 4 bases, with 14 bases separating them. The CDR3 here is CASSYAGLSRETQYF. For the CDR3, the DNA is TGTGCCAGCAGTTACGCCGGACTCTCCCGAGAGACCCAGTACTTC.

This clone was seen only a few times. This chain links TRBV5-1 with TRBJ1-2; D is uncertain. Per the germline V gene, CDR1 is SGHRS and CDR2 is YFSETQ. Trimming left V 6 bases short and J 0 bases short, with 12 bases between. The CDR3 is 14 amino acids. The CDR3 is CASTPLPANYGYTF. CDR3 sequence (DNA): TGCGCCAGCACCCCCCTCCCTGCTAACTATGGCTACACCTTC.

This clone appeared a few times. The V gene is TRBV2, the J gene TRBJ1-3; 7 positions agree with TRBD1. J gave up 8 bases and V 8 bases, and 9 bases lay outside the gene matches. CDR3 length equals 13 residues. CDR1 is SNHLY, CDR2 FYNNEI, per germline. DNA for the CDR3: TGTGCCAGCTCCCGACAGGGCCTTGACACCATATATTTT. Its protein is CASSRQGLDTIYF.

The V gene is TRBV7-2, the J gene TRBJ1-4, with 7 bases that match TRBD1. Germline V gene sequence: CDR1 SGHTA, CDR2 FQGNSA. This CDR3 spans 15 amino acids. The J segment lost 8 bases and the V segment lost 3 bases, leaving 9 bases of the junction unmatched. As DNA, the CDR3 is TGTGCCAGCAGCTTTCAGGGGGTTCAAGGGGAAAAACTGTTTTTT. As protein: CASSFQGVQGEKLFF.

In this sample, this clone turned up a few times. The chain couples TRBV7-9 to TRBJ1-2; 7 positions match TRBD1. The CDR3 covers 15 residues. Germline assignment: CDR1 SEHNR and CDR2 FQNEAQ (reference sequence). V shed 6 bases, J shed 2 bases, and the junction held 9 bases outside the gene matches. In nucleotides, the CDR3 is TGTGCCAGCAGTCGGGAGGGGGCGCGGAACTATGGCTACACCTTC. Protein product: CASSREGARNYGYTF. Filled out from reference TRBV7-9 and TRBJ1-2, the complete variable domain reads DTGVSQNPRHKITKRGQNVTFRCDPISEHNRLYWYRQTLGQGPEFLTYFQNEAQLEKSRLLSDRFSAERPKGSFSTLEIQRTEQGDSAMYLCASSREGARNYGYTFGSGTRLTVV.

The CDR3, as DNA: TGTGCCAGCAGCGTCTTTACCGGGGAGCTGTTTTTT. This gives the protein CASSVFTGELFF. The rearrangement joins TRBV9 to TRBJ2-2; D not resolved. Trimming removed 2 bases at V and 5 bases at J, with 4 bases between. CDR3 size: 12 residues. In germline, CDR1 is SGDLS, CDR2 YYNGEE.

V and J are TRBV19 and TRBJ1-3; D is uncertain. From germline, CDR1 is LNHDA and CDR2 SQIVND (reference sequence). The CDR3 is 14 residues long. Trimming removed 2 bases from V and 2 bases from J, with 7 bases in between. The CDR3 DNA reads TGTGCCAGTAGTATACCTAATACTGGAAACACCATATATTTT. The encoded protein is CASSIPNTGNTIYF.

This chain joins TRBV5-5 and TRBJ2-7, with TRBD1 matching 10 bases. CDR3 length: 14 amino acids. The germline V gene encodes CDR1 SGHKS and CDR2 YYEKEE (reference sequence). The trim removed 4 bases at V and 3 bases at J, leaving 4 bases unmatched. CDR3 coding DNA: TGTGCCAGCAGCAGGGGACAGGGGAACTACGAGCAGTACTTC. Protein product: CASSRGQGNYEQYF.

V and J are TRBV5-5 and TRBJ1-1; no firm D call. The V gene's germline CDR1 is SGHKS and CDR2 YYEKEE (reference sequence). Trimming cost V 1 base and J 1 base, with 14 bases left between them. CDR3 size: 16 residues. This CDR3 is CASSLSVWPRNTEAFF. CDR3 sequence (DNA): TGTGCCAGCAGCTTGAGTGTTTGGCCACGGAACACTGAAGCTTTCTTT.